The 13 T cell receptor beta chains below come from one sample, sequenced in a study of human thymus T cells. The source of the thymus tissue was resections taken during corrective heart surgery. The method was immunoSEQ multiplex PCR; TCRdb's version includes in-frame clones alone and lacks a portion of them. The table has some 130,000 clones, around 95% seen once. The sample was thymus tissue. These receptor sequences come from a boy in the first two years of life with a congenital heart defect but otherwise immunologically healthy.

This clone was counted only a few times. This chain's CDR3 is CASSLVVNQPQHF. The CDR3 DNA reads as TGTGCCAGCAGTTTAGTGGTAAATCAGCCCCAGCATTTT. This chain uses TRBV28 with TRBJ1-5, with D unclear. Per the germline V gene, CDR1 is MDHEN and CDR2 is SYDVKM. Trimming pared 2 bases from V and 4 bases from J, leaving 6 bases between. This CDR3 is 13 amino acids long.

The chain links TRBV4-2 to TRBJ1-1; maybe TRBD1 (5 bases). The CDR3 covers 16 residues. Germline assignment: CDR1 LGHNA and CDR2 YNFKEQ. V was clipped by 4 bases and J by 0 bases, with 15 bases between them. The CDR3 here is CASSPPPLTVNTEAFF. CDR3 nucleotides: TGTGCCAGCAGCCCTCCACCCCTGACAGTGAACACTGAAGCTTTCTTT.

The J gene is TRBJ1-2, the V gene TRBV5-1, with 12 positions matching TRBD1. V gave up 3 bases and J gave up 7 bases; unmatched junction bases: 10. Germline loops: CDR1 SGHRS, CDR2 YFSETQ. This CDR3 is built from 16 residues. The CDR3 loop reads CASSWPKGQGAGGYTF. The DNA for the CDR3 is TGCGCCAGCAGCTGGCCTAAGGGACAGGGGGCTGGTGGCTACACCTTC.

The V and J genes are TRBV7-9 and TRBJ1-2; perhaps TRBD1 as D (6 bases). The germline V gene encodes CDR1 SEHNR and CDR2 FQNEAQ (reference sequence). The CDR3 length is 14 residues. Trimming took 1 base from V and 1 from J, leaving 7 bases between them. The CDR3 sequence: CASSLGGGNYGYTF. CDR3 coding DNA: TGTGCCAGCAGCTTAGGAGGGGGTAACTATGGCTACACCTTC.

The rearrangement links TRBV6-6 to TRBJ2-7; 11 bases agree with TRBD1. V lost 7 bases to trimming and J lost 4 bases; unmatched junction nucleotides: 6. Germline V gene lookup returns CDR1 MNHNY and CDR2 SVGAGI (reference sequence). The CDR3 contains 14 residues. The DNA of the CDR3 is TGTGCCAGCAATGGACAGGGGGCTCTTTACGAGCAGTACTTC. Translated, it gives CASNGQGALYEQYF.

This chain uses TRBV7-2 with TRBJ2-1; 11 positions agree with TRBD2. The CDR3 covers 19 residues. V gave up 10 bases and J gave up 5 bases; unmatched junction bases: 22. CDR1 and CDR2 (germline): SGHTA, FQGNSA. CDR3 DNA: TGTGCCACCCTGAGGGAGCCTAACCCTAGCGGGGGGCGAAACAATGAGCAGTTCTTC. It is translated as CATLREPNPSGGRNNEQFF.

This chain connects TRBV7-6 to TRBJ2-5, with D uncertain. CDR1 SGHVS and CDR2 FNYEAQ come from the germline V gene. Trimming pared 4 bases from V and 2 bases from J, leaving 8 bases between. This CDR3 spans 13 amino acids. The CDR3, as DNA: TGTGCCAGCAGCTCTGGTGGGCAAGAGACCCAGTACTTC. Translated: CASSSGGQETQYF. The full variable domain, with the rest looked up from reference TRBV7-6 and TRBJ2-5, is GAGVSQSPRYKVTKRGQDVALRCDPISGHVSLYWYRQALGQGPEFLTYFNYEAQQDKSGLPNDRFSAERPEGSISTLTIQRTEQRDSAMYRCASSSGGQETQYFGPGTRLLVL.

The chain recombines TRBV5-8 with TRBJ2-2; D gene uncertain. The germline V and J ends were trimmed by 0 bases and 2 bases, with 11 bases remaining between them. CDR1 is SGHTS and CDR2 is YDEGEE in the germline V gene. The CDR3 is 16 amino acids. The CDR3 DNA follows: TGTGCCAGCAGCTTGGAAATTAAGGGAAACACCGGGGAGCTGTTTTTT. Its protein product is CASSLEIKGNTGELFF.

The rearrangement uses TRBV6-1 and TRBJ1-1; unclear D gene. Looked up from germline, CDR1 is MNHNS and CDR2 is SASEGT. The CDR3 runs 17 residues. Trimming shortened V by 0 bases and J by 1 base, and 15 bases separated the two germline ends. This CDR3 reads CASSEALAGGRNTEAFF. The CDR3 bases are TGTGCCAGCAGTGAAGCGCTGGCAGGAGGGAGGAACACTGAAGCTTTCTTT.

This sequence joins TRBV12-5 and TRBJ1-2; D uncertain. The CDR3 spans 13 residues. V lost 6 bases and J lost 6, with 14 bases in between. Germline CDR1 reads LGHNT; CDR2 reads FRNRAP. The CDR3 loop reads CASGSPDGDGYTF. The CDR3 DNA is TGTGCTAGTGGCTCCCCCGACGGGGATGGCTACACCTTC.

The gene calls are TRBV12-5 and TRBJ1-6, with 7 bases fitting TRBD1. The germline V gene encodes CDR1 LGHNT and CDR2 FRNRAP. The CDR3 runs 15 residues. With V trimmed by 2 bases and J by 8 bases, 6 bases remained unmatched. The CDR3 region has the DNA TGTGCTAGTGGTTTGAGGGGGCCGGGGGATTCACCCCTCCACTTT. It codes for CASGLRGPGDSPLHF.

The chain carries TRBV6-4 and TRBJ2-1, with 10 nucleotides matching TRBD2. Germline V CDR1 and CDR2: MRHNA, SNTAGT. Trimming removed 3 bases from V and 6 bases from J; junction bases left unmatched: 5. The CDR3 spans 15 residues. CDR3 protein: CASSDGAGGFNEQFF. DNA for the CDR3: TGTGCCAGCAGTGATGGAGCGGGGGGGTTCAATGAGCAGTTCTTC.

The sample holds one count of this clone. The chain combines TRBV6-5 with TRBJ2-7, with 7 bases lining up with TRBD2. Germline V gene data show CDR1 as MNHEY and CDR2 as SVGAGI. The CDR3 sequence is 12 residues long. The V segment lost 8 bases and the J segment 4 bases; nucleotides outside the gene matches: 5. CDR3 sequence (DNA): TGTGCCAGCGGGGAGGGTCTTTACGAGCAGTACTTC. Translating it yields CASGEGLYEQYF.